Each of the 21 T cell receptor beta chains below was sequenced from the same sample in a study of blood T cell repertoires in COVID-19 (dated by TCRdb to 2020 to 2022). The library was obtained by the immunoSEQ multiplex PCR assay. TCRdb carries this immuneACCESS record with in-frame sequences only. Its versions omit some clonotypes, under half of them owing to an unresolved V gene in the studies checked, with the rest unexplained. The sample table contains a few hundred thousand clones; only one count was recorded for 90% of them. The ten top clones hold about 0.6% of the sample. Input material: PBMCs or T cells enriched from blood (not recorded which). All receptors derive from a man between 18 and 35 years old who had recovered from COVID-19.

This clone was recorded once. The chain is built from TRBV7-2 and TRBJ2-7; D possibly corresponds to TRBD2 (5 bases). V was clipped by 5 bases and J by 3 bases, with 11 bases between them. The germline V gene encodes CDR1 SGHTA and CDR2 FQGNSA. CDR3 length: 13 amino acids. CDR3 DNA sequence: TGTGCCAGCAGCCCCCGCCGGGGCTACGAGCAGTACTTC. Its protein is CASSPRRGYEQYF.

This sequence joins TRBV18 and TRBJ1-6; 11 bases match TRBD1. This CDR3 has 15 amino acids. The germline V gene has CDR1 KGHSH and CDR2 LQKENI. With V trimmed by 2 bases and J by 10 bases, 4 bases remained unmatched. Here the CDR3 DNA reads TGTGCCAGCTCACCAGGACAGGGGGCAGGGTCACCCCTCCACTTT. Translation gives CASSPGQGAGSPLHF.

The CDR3 sequence: CASSLWAAQDTQYF. In nucleotides, the CDR3 is TGTGCCAGCAGCTTATGGGCTGCCCAAGATACGCAGTATTTT. This chain uses TRBV7-2 with TRBJ2-3; D unclear. V was cut by 2 bases and J by 5 bases, with 11 bases left in between. Germline loops: CDR1 SGHTA, CDR2 FQGNSA. The CDR3 has 14 residues.

J is TRBJ2-7 and V is TRBV28; 8 nucleotides match TRBD1. This CDR3 region has 16 residues. Germline-derived CDR1 and CDR2 are MDHEN and SYDVKM. Germline trimming cut 5 bases from V and 6 bases from J; bases unmatched to any gene: 15. This CDR3 is CASSTVIRGLRLEQYF. The CDR3 DNA sequence: TGTGCCAGCAGTACAGTGATCAGGGGGCTACGGCTCGAGCAGTACTTC.

The chain couples TRBV7-9 to TRBJ1-1, with D possibly being TRBD1 (5 bases). CDR1 SEHNR and CDR2 FQNEAQ come from the germline V gene (reference sequence). Trimming removed 1 base from V and 4 bases from J, with 10 bases in between. CDR3 length equals 14 residues. CDR3: CASSLGGAPTEAFF. In DNA form, the CDR3 reads TGTGCCAGCAGCTTAGGTGGGGCGCCCACTGAAGCTTTCTTT.

The V gene is TRBV6-5, the J gene TRBJ2-7, with no clear D. Germline values: CDR1 MNHEY, CDR2 SVGAGI. The CDR3 spans 14 residues. V was pared by 0 bases and J by 6 bases, with 12 bases between. The CDR3 is CASSYSPSGSEQYF. The CDR3 DNA follows: TGTGCCAGCAGTTACTCCCCCAGTGGTTCCGAGCAGTACTTC.

J is TRBJ1-1 and V is TRBV28, with D hard to call. The length of the CDR3 is 14 residues. V shed 6 bases and J shed 6 bases, with 17 bases lying between them. Germline V gene lookup returns CDR1 MDHEN and CDR2 SYDVKM. Written as DNA, the CDR3 is TGTGCCAGCAGCAACCGAGGGAAGGGAGCTGAAGCTTTCTTT. This sequence encodes CASSNRGKGAEAFF.

The chain is built from TRBV20-1 and TRBJ2-5; 7 nucleotides agree with TRBD2. Trimming cost V 3 bases and J 4 bases; bases outside gene matches: 11. The CDR3 length is 15 residues. Germline values: CDR1 DFQATT, CDR2 SNEGSKA (reference sequence). The CDR3 here is CSASAPSGGRETQYF. The CDR3 DNA follows: TGCAGTGCTAGTGCCCCTAGCGGAGGTCGAGAGACCCAGTACTTC.

The chain joins TRBV7-3 to TRBJ2-7; 8 nucleotides line up with TRBD1. Germline V CDR1 and CDR2: SGHTA, FQGTGA. The CDR3 consists of 14 residues. The J segment lost 3 bases and the V segment lost 2 bases, leaving 3 bases of the junction unmatched. CDR3 DNA: TGTGCCAGCAGCTTAGACAGGGGTCTCTACGAGCAGTACTTC. Translated: CASSLDRGLYEQYF.

This chain uses TRBV7-9 with TRBJ1-6, with D hard to call. This CDR3 spans 15 amino acids. The V gene lost 0 bases and the J gene lost 4 bases, with 7 bases spanning the gap. Germline values: CDR1 SEHNR, CDR2 FQNEAQ (reference sequence). CDR3 protein: CASSLAGGYNSPLHF. The CDR3 region has the DNA TGTGCCAGCAGCTTAGCCGGAGGTTATAATTCACCCCTCCACTTT.

V is TRBV7-3 and J is TRBJ1-3; D is unresolved. Germline V gene sequence: CDR1 SGHTA, CDR2 FQGTGA. V lost 5 bases, J lost 1 base, and 6 bases lay in between. The CDR3 is made up of 13 amino acids. The CDR3 bases are TGTGCCAGCAGCCACAATTCTGGAAACACCATATATTTT. Amino acids: CASSHNSGNTIYF.

This chain joins TRBV5-1 and TRBJ1-3; 7 nucleotides align to TRBD1. The V and J ends lost 4 bases and 8 bases, in that order; junction bases with no gene match: 9. The CDR3 has 14 residues. Germline lookup yields CDR1 SGHRS and CDR2 YFSETQ. The CDR3 loop reads CASSQDRPGDTIYF. CDR3 nucleotide sequence: TGCGCCAGCAGCCAGGACAGGCCCGGGGACACCATATATTTT.

This chain links TRBV2 with TRBJ2-3; 8 bases match TRBD1. CDR3 length equals 14 residues. Trimming cost V 8 bases and J 0 bases; bases outside gene matches: 4. Germline V lookup: CDR1 SNHLY, CDR2 FYNNEI. The CDR3 DNA reads as TGTGCCAGCCTGGGACAGGCGAGCACAGATACGCAGTATTTT. Residues: CASLGQASTDTQYF.

V gene TRBV5-1 combines with J gene TRBJ1-6; D gene uncertain. V was clipped by 0 bases and J by 5 bases, with 6 bases between them. Germline CDR1 and CDR2: SGHRS and YFSETQ. The CDR3 has 14 residues. In DNA, the CDR3 is TGCGCCAGCAGCTTGGGCGGGAATAATTCACCCCTCCACTTT. Translating gives CASSLGGNNSPLHF.

The sample holds one count of this clone. The chain combines TRBV5-1 with TRBJ2-7; 12 bases match TRBD2. CDR1 and CDR2 from the germline V gene are SGHRS and YFSETQ. This CDR3 has 14 amino acids. V shed 5 bases, J shed 5 bases, and the junction held 5 bases outside the gene matches. The CDR3 DNA reads as TGCGCCAGCAGGGGGGGACTAGCGGGTAACGAGCAGTACTTC. Protein sequence: CASRGGLAGNEQYF.

V usage is TRBV6-5 and J usage is TRBJ1-2; 10 nucleotides line up with TRBD1. CDR1 is MNHEY, CDR2 SVGAGI, per germline. The trim removed 7 bases at V and 8 bases at J, leaving 13 bases unmatched. The CDR3 is 15 amino acids. The DNA for the CDR3 is TGTGCCAGCACAGGAGACAGGGGGCATTGGGGCGGCTACACCTTC. This codes for CASTGDRGHWGGYTF.

The chain carries TRBV10-3 and TRBJ2-2, with D maybe TRBD1 (5 bases). V dropped 4 bases and J dropped 0 bases, with 6 bases sitting between them. Per germline, CDR1 ENHRY and CDR2 SYGVKD. This CDR3 has 14 amino acids. CDR3 coding DNA: TGTGCCATCAGTGGGACACCGAACACCGGGGAGCTGTTTTTT. It translates to CAISGTPNTGELFF.

The J gene is TRBJ2-1, the V gene TRBV3-1 (or the pseudogene TRBV3-2); TRBD2 might be the D (6 bases). There are 18 residues in the CDR3. Germline V gene lookup returns CDR1 LGHDT and CDR2 YNNKEL (reference sequence). V lost 0 bases to trimming and J lost 2 bases, with 17 bases between them. DNA of the CDR3: TGTGCCAGCAGCCAAGATAGCGGAGACCTTGTTGCCTACAATGAGCAGTTCTTC. This encodes CASSQDSGDLVAYNEQFF.

This rearrangement joins TRBV9 to TRBJ1-3; D not certain. Trimming stripped 4 bases from V and 0 bases from J, with 14 bases between. The CDR3 spans 16 residues. The germline gives CDR1 SGDLS, CDR2 YYNGEE. This chain's CDR3 is CASSPRQAGSGNTIYF. The CDR3 coding sequence is TGTGCCAGCAGCCCACGACAAGCGGGCTCTGGAAACACCATATATTTT.

This clone was seen only once. The chain has TRBV10-2 and TRBJ1-1; D call uncertain. The CDR3 sequence is 16 residues long. Trimming left V 5 bases short and J 0 bases short, with 16 bases between. Germline loops: CDR1 WSHSY, CDR2 SAAADI. Here the CDR3 reads CASSRGRTVMNTEAFF. CDR3 in DNA: TGCGCCAGCAGTCGAGGGAGGACGGTGATGAACACTGAAGCTTTCTTT.

The rearrangement links TRBV6-2 or TRBV6-3 to TRBJ2-1; 12 nucleotides match TRBD2. This CDR3 contains 16 residues. Germline CDR1 is MNHEY and CDR2 is SVGEGT. J lost 3 bases, V lost 6 bases, and 6 bases had no gene match. In nucleotides, the CDR3 is TGTGCCAGCAGCGACAGGACTAGCGGGATCTACAATGAGCAGTTCTTC. Its protein product is CASSDRTSGIYNEQFF.